Shown below are 8 T cell receptor beta chains from a single sample sequenced in a study of shared clonotypes between healthy human individuals. Measured with immunoSEQ multiplex PCR; TCRdb has only the in-frame clones, and not every one. Of around 2.3 million clones in the sample, more than 90% were seen once. Sequenced sample: naive CD4+ T cells sorted from blood. Subset specified: CD45RA+ positively selected. The receptors were gathered from a man between 18 and 35 years old in good health.

Worth noting for this clone: A read error may account for a junction end that differs from germline. V and J are TRBV4-1 and TRBJ1-4; D not resolved. Germline V CDR1 and CDR2: MGHRA, YSYEKL. The CDR3 spans 15 residues. The CDR3 loop is CSSSQAFDHNEKLFF. The CDR3 DNA follows: TGCTCCAGCAGCCAAGCATTCGATCACAACGAAAAACTGTTTTTT.

The chain is built from TRBV4-3 and TRBJ1-4, with no clear D. The V and J ends lost 0 bases and 7 bases respectively, with 12 bases between them. From germline, CDR1 is LGHNA and CDR2 YSLEER. This CDR3 contains 15 residues. Here the CDR3 DNA reads TGCGCCAGCAGCCAAGACTTGACAAAATTTGAAAAACTGTTTTTT. It is translated as CASSQDLTKFEKLFF.

The chain combines TRBV9 with TRBJ2-2; 7 positions agree with TRBD2. The V gene's germline CDR1 is SGDLS and CDR2 YYNGEE. The CDR3 is 15 residues long. The trim removed 1 base at V and 5 bases at J, leaving 5 bases unmatched. The CDR3 nucleotides are TGTGCCAGCAGCGTAAGCGGGATGGATACCGGGGAGCTGTTTTTT. Its protein product is CASSVSGMDTGELFF.

The chain recombines TRBV5-1 with TRBJ2-3; TRBD2 might be the D (6 bases). CDR1 is SGHRS and CDR2 is YFSETQ in the germline V gene. This CDR3 is 15 amino acids long. Trimming shortened V by 3 bases and J by 3 bases, and 14 bases separated the two germline ends. The CDR3 region is CASSSTGGVTDTQYF. The CDR3 DNA reads TGCGCCAGCAGCTCAACTGGCGGGGTAACAGATACGCAGTATTTT.

The V call is TRBV5-1, the J call TRBJ2-3; 13 bases align to TRBD2. CDR3 length: 18 residues. The V gene end was trimmed by 0 bases and the J gene end by 4 bases; junction bases not matched to a gene: 8. Germline V gene lookup returns CDR1 SGHRS and CDR2 YFSETQ. The CDR3 DNA is TGCGCCAGCAGCTTGGATTCGACTAGCGGGAGGCAGTCAGATACGCAGTATTTT. Translating gives CASSLDSTSGRQSDTQYF.

The V gene is TRBV30, the J gene TRBJ2-7; D remains ambiguous. Germline lookup yields CDR1 GTSNPN and CDR2 SVGIG (reference sequence). CDR3 size: 10 residues. V was clipped by 1 base and J by 3 bases, with 1 base between them. This CDR3 reads CAWSDYEQYF. As DNA, the CDR3 is TGTGCCTGGAGTGACTACGAGCAGTACTTC.

The chain links TRBV5-6 to TRBJ2-1; D might be TRBD2 (5 bases). The CDR3 loop spans 14 amino acids. V shed 2 bases and J shed 3 bases, with 9 bases lying between them. CDR1 is SGHDT and CDR2 is YYEEEE in the germline V gene. In DNA, the CDR3 is TGTGCCAGCAGCTTTACTAGGTTCTACAATGAGCAGTTCTTC. Protein: CASSFTRFYNEQFF.

The chain has TRBV9 and TRBJ1-1; tentatively, D is TRBD1 (6 bases). V was clipped by 4 bases and J by 1 base, with 11 bases between them. Germline V gives CDR1 SGDLS, CDR2 YYNGEE. The CDR3 has 14 amino acids. CDR3 region: CASSFMDRNTEAFF. The CDR3 nucleotides are TGTGCCAGCAGCTTCATGGACAGGAACACTGAAGCTTTCTTT.